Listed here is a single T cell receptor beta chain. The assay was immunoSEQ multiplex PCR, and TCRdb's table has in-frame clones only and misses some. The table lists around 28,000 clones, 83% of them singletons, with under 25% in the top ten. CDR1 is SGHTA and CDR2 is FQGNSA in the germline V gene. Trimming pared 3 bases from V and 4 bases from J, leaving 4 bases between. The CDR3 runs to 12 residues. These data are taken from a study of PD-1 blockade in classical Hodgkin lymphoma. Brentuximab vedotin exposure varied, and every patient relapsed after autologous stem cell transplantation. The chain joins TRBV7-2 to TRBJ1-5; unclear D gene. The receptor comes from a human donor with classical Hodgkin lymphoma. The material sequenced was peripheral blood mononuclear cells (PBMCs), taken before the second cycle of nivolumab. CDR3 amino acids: CASSFQNQPQHF. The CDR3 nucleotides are TGTGCCAGCAGCTTCCAGAATCAGCCCCAGCATTTT.